The rows below give T cell receptor beta chains drawn from one sample of a study of CD8 T cells in Susac syndrome. TCRdb processed the immunoSEQ multiplex PCR reads anew with MiXCR; each CDR3 protein has one entry. The sample shows about 76,000 distinct CDR3 sequences, over 85% of them seen only once. The sequenced sample consisted of CD8+ T cells from PBMCs. These receptors were obtained from a human donor with Susac syndrome. Both conserved end residues are part of each CDR3. Each record gives: J gene, clone size, D gene, V gene, CDR3 protein, CDR3 DNA. D genes are given only for firm matches. Clone size is stated in some rows and not others, as once, few, many or a class when expanded.

TRBJ2-6 | NA | NA | TRBV5-1 | CASSFIILPGANVLTF | TGCGCCAGCAGTTTTATAATCCTGCCCGGGGCCAACGTCCTGACTTTC
TRBJ2-5 | NA | NA | TRBV5-1 | CASSLGTAKNQETQYF | TGCGCCAGCAGCTTGGGTACGGCGAAGAATCAAGAGACCCAGTACTTC
TRBJ1-2 | once | NA | TRBV4-3 | CASSQDLGGSGGYTF | TGCGCCAGCAGCCAAGATCTAGGAGGGTCTGGTGGCTACACCTTC
TRBJ2-7 | NA | NA | TRBV19 | CASSIATAYEQYF | TGTGCCAGTAGTATCGCCACTGCCTACGAGCAGTACTTC
TRBJ2-1 | NA | TRBD2 | TRBV3-1 | CASSPRGLAGGRENEQFF | TGTGCCAGCAGCCCCCGGGGACTAGCGGGGGGCCGGGAGAATGAGCAGTTCTTC
TRBJ2-7 | NA | NA | TRBV2 | CASRVAGQGKREQYF | TGTGCCAGCAGAGTAGCGGGACAGGGTAAGCGGGAGCAGTACTTC
TRBJ2-1 | once | NA | TRBV7-9 | CASSPQGGVLNEQFF | TGTGCCAGCAGCCCCCAGGGGGGGGTGTTGAATGAGCAGTTCTTC
TRBJ1-5 | NA | NA | TRBV7-8 | CASSSNGGGFQPQHF | TGTGCCAGCAGCTCAAACGGTGGAGGATTCCAGCCCCAGCATTTT
TRBJ2-1 | NA | NA | TRBV27 | CASSLGSPYNEQFF | TGTGCCAGCAGTTTGGGGTCCCCCTACAATGAGCAGTTCTTC
TRBJ2-5 | NA | TRBD2 | TRBV30 | CAWSGLAAETQYF | TGTGCCTGGAGTGGACTAGCGGCTGAGACCCAGTACTTC
TRBJ1-4 | once | TRBD1 | TRBV12-3/TRBV12-4 | CASSFGDRVVSNEKLFF | TGTGCCAGCAGTTTTGGGGACAGGGTCGTTTCGAATGAAAAACTGTTTTTT
TRBJ2-1 | NA | TRBD1 | TRBV4-1 | CASSQVAGGVDNEQFF | TGCGCCAGCAGCCAAGTCGCAGGGGGAGTCGACAATGAGCAGTTCTTC
TRBJ2-7 | NA | TRBD2 | TRBV7-9 | CASSSGLALDEQYF | TGTGCCAGCAGCTCGGGACTAGCTTTGGACGAGCAGTACTTC
TRBJ2-2 | NA | NA | TRBV19 | CASIGPQRPGELFF | TGTGCCAGCATAGGACCCCAAAGGCCCGGGGAGCTGTTTTTT
TRBJ2-3 | NA | TRBD2 | TRBV4-2 | CASSRDLLAGVADTQYF | TGTGCCAGCAGCCGGGACCTACTAGCGGGGGTAGCTGATACGCAGTATTTT
TRBJ2-1 | NA | NA | TRBV20-1 | CSARQANEQFF | TGCAGTGCTAGACAAGCCAATGAGCAGTTCTTC
TRBJ2-1 | NA | TRBD1 | TRBV7-3 | CASSVQGNEQFF | TGTGCCAGCAGCGTACAGGGGAATGAGCAGTTCTTC
TRBJ1-2 | NA | NA | TRBV28 | CASSGFGSGYTF | TGTGCCAGCAGTGGGTTTGGGAGCGGCTACACCTTC
TRBJ2-7 | once | NA | TRBV27 | CASRSSYEQYF | TGTGCCAGCAGGAGCTCCTACGAGCAGTACTTC
TRBJ2-2 | NA | NA | TRBV25-1 | CASSVWGRNTGELFF | TGTGCCAGCAGTGTCTGGGGGCGGAACACCGGGGAGCTGTTTTTT
TRBJ2-1 | NA | TRBD2 | TRBV14 | CASSLPRGGGRDNEQFF | TGTGCCAGCAGCCTTCCCAGAGGCGGGGGGCGGGACAATGAGCAGTTCTTC
TRBJ1-2 | NA | TRBD1 | TRBV28 | CASSPPGQLGRAHGYTF | TGTGCCAGCAGTCCCCCGGGACAGTTGGGGAGGGCACATGGCTACACCTTC
TRBJ2-5 | NA | TRBD1 | TRBV25-1 | CASSPRHGTGEETQYF | TGTGCCAGCAGTCCCCGACACGGGACAGGGGAAGAGACCCAGTACTTC
TRBJ2-7 | once | NA | TRBV7-9 | CASSLGTAPYEQYF | TGTGCCAGCAGCTTAGGTACAGCTCCATACGAGCAGTACTTC
TRBJ2-7 | NA | NA | TRBV6-2/TRBV6-3 | CASSYSKPEQYF | TGTGCCAGCAGTTACTCGAAACCAGAGCAGTACTTC